Presented here are 15 T cell receptor beta chains from one specimen sequenced in a study of neurological immune-mediated disorders. A single record per CDR3 protein comes from TCRdb applying MiXCR to the 5' RACE reads. In the table there are over 25,000 distinct CDR3 sequences, under 25% of which are singletons. Material for sequencing was PBMCs. The source of these receptors is a woman aged 60-70 years in good health.

The V call is TRBV12-3 or TRBV12-4, the J call TRBJ1-5, with a tentative D call TRBD1 (5 bases). The CDR3 is made up of 16 amino acids. V gave up 2 bases and J gave up 2 bases, with 13 bases separating them. The CDR3 nucleotides are TGTGCCAGCAGTTTATCATTAACGGGGGGCAATCAGCCCCAGCATTTT. Translation gives CASSLSLTGGNQPQHF.

Concerning this clonotype itself: One end of the junction is discordant with germline, which a read error may explain. The V gene is TRBV6-5, the J gene TRBJ1-3; D is unresolved. The CDR3 sequence is 16 residues long. CDR1 and CDR2 from the germline V gene are MNHEY and SVGAGI. The CDR3 DNA reads TGTGCCAGCAGTTACACGTTGTCGTTCTCTGGAAACACAATATATTTT. Encoded protein: CASSYTLSFSGNTIYF.

At least ten counts were recorded for this clonotype. The chain couples TRBV5-1 to TRBJ2-1; D is uncertain. From germline, CDR1 is SGHRS and CDR2 YFSETQ. This CDR3 contains 14 residues. Trimming removed 2 bases from V and 0 bases from J, with 6 bases in between. The DNA of the CDR3 is TGCGCCAGCAGCTTAGGGATCTCCTACAATGAGCAGTTCTTC. Its translation: CASSLGISYNEQFF.

Judged by abundance, this clonotype is medium-sized. The CDR3 coding sequence is TGTGCCAGCAGTTTAACAGGGTACAATCAGCCCCAGCATTTT. Its protein product is CASSLTGYNQPQHF. V is TRBV27 and J is TRBJ1-5; the D gene is possibly TRBD1 (6 bases). Looked up from germline, CDR1 is MNHEY and CDR2 is SMNVEV (reference sequence). CDR3 length: 14 residues. V dropped 2 bases and J dropped 3 bases, with 8 bases sitting between them.

This clonotype was found many times. This chain uses TRBV20-1 with TRBJ2-2; D is undetermined. V lost 4 bases to trimming and J lost 5 bases, with 14 bases between them. CDR1 is DFQATT and CDR2 is SNEGSKA in the germline V gene (reference sequence). This CDR3 comprises 14 residues. The CDR3 DNA reads as TGCAGTGCTAAGACCCCTCTGGGGACCGGGGAGCTGTTTTTT. Translating it yields CSAKTPLGTGELFF.

This clonotype was counted many times. V is TRBV15 and J is TRBJ1-6, with no clear D. There are 13 residues in the CDR3. Trimming took 0 bases from V and 8 from J, leaving 5 bases between them. Germline V CDR1 and CDR2: LNHNV, YYDKDF (reference sequence). The CDR3 protein is CATSRDWDSPLHF. The CDR3 DNA sequence: TGTGCCACCAGCAGAGATTGGGATTCACCCCTCCACTTT.

By sample fraction, this clonotype is medium-sized. The gene calls are TRBV20-1 and TRBJ1-2; D gene uncertain. The CDR3 loop spans 14 amino acids. CDR1 is DFQATT, CDR2 SNEGSKA, per germline (reference sequence). V was shortened by 2 bases and J by 4 bases, with 14 bases between the two germline ends. The chain's CDR3 is CSARNRAALYGYTF. CDR3 DNA sequence: TGCAGTGCTAGAAACCGAGCTGCGCTCTATGGCTACACCTTC.

This clonotype was counted ten times or more. The rearrangement joins TRBV5-6 to TRBJ1-5; D is ambiguous. V lost 2 bases and J 1 base, leaving 7 bases between the germline ends. The CDR3 has 14 amino acids. CDR1 and CDR2 (germline): SGHDT, YYEEEE. CDR3 sequence (DNA): TGTGCCAGCAGCTTATTGCCCAGCAATCAGCCCCAGCATTTT. Protein sequence: CASSLLPSNQPQHF.

In its sample, this clonotype was seen a few times. The chain combines TRBV7-6 with TRBJ2-1, with D possibly being TRBD2 (5 bases). The V gene's germline CDR1 is SGHVS and CDR2 FNYEAQ. There are 15 residues in the CDR3. Trimming took off 1 base at V and 5 bases at J, with 12 bases between the two ends. The CDR3 nucleotides read TGTGCCAGCAGCTTAGGGTCGGGATATAACAATGAGCAGTTCTTC. Amino acid sequence: CASSLGSGYNNEQFF.

The chain is built from TRBV11-1 and TRBJ2-3; D could derive from TRBD1 or TRBD2 (5 bases each). Germline V lookup: CDR1 SGHAT, CDR2 FQDESV (reference sequence). This CDR3 is built from 14 residues. The V and J ends lost 8 bases and 0 bases respectively, with 12 bases between them. The CDR3 bases are TGTGCCAGCGCTTCTGAGGGGAGCACAGATACGCAGTATTTT. It yields the protein CASASEGSTDTQYF.

This clonotype was counted ten times or more. The V and J genes are TRBV5-1 and TRBJ1-2, with TRBD1 as a possible D gene (6 bases). The CDR3 has 15 amino acids. Trimming took off 2 bases at V and 8 bases at J, with 19 bases between the two ends. From germline, CDR1 is SGHRS and CDR2 YFSETQ. DNA for the CDR3: TGCGCCAGCAGCTTTCGGGACGCCCCCAGGGGAGGCTACACCTTC. This sequence encodes CASSFRDAPRGGYTF.

This clonotype was seen a single time. The CDR3 coding sequence is TGTGCCACCAGCAGAAGACAGGACCGCTATGGCTACACCTTC. Translated: CATSRRQDRYGYTF. This chain joins TRBV15 and TRBJ1-2; D is possibly TRBD1 (6 bases). The V end was cut by 2 bases, the J end by 4 bases, with 11 bases between. The CDR3 spans 14 residues. Germline CDR1 and CDR2: LNHNV and YYDKDF (reference sequence).

The sample holds many counts of this clonotype. The rearrangement joins TRBV7-6 to TRBJ1-6; a possible D gene is TRBD1 (6 bases). The CDR3 loop spans 14 amino acids. Trimming left V 2 bases short and J 7 bases short, with 9 bases between. Germline V gives CDR1 SGHVS, CDR2 FNYEAQ. The CDR3 loop is CASSLTQGNSPLHF. The CDR3 region has the DNA TGTGCCAGCAGCTTAACACAGGGAAATTCACCCCTCCACTTT.

This clonotype was seen ten or more times. V usage is TRBV5-1 and J usage is TRBJ2-1; D remains unclear. Trimming left V 2 bases short and J 2 bases short, with 14 bases between. This CDR3 region has 16 residues. CDR1 SGHRS and CDR2 YFSETQ come from the germline V gene. DNA of the CDR3: TGCGCCAGCAGCTTTTACGGCAATCCAACCTACAATGAGCAGTTCTTC. Translated, it gives CASSFYGNPTYNEQFF. Full variable domain (rest looked up from reference TRBV5-1 and TRBJ2-1): KAGVTQTPRYLIKTRGQQVTLSCSPISGHRSVSWYQQTPGQGLQFLFEYFSETQRNKGNFPGRFSGRQFSNSRSEMNVSTLELGDSALYLCASSFYGNPTYNEQFFGPGTRLTVL.

This clonotype is categorized as medium-sized. The CDR3 loop reads CASSQGGTEAFF. The CDR3 DNA reads TGTGCCAGCAGCCAAGGGGGCACTGAAGCTTTCTTT. This chain connects TRBV7-8 to TRBJ1-1; weak D call: TRBD1 (6 bases). CDR1 and CDR2 (germline): SGHVS, FQNEAQ. V lost 5 bases and J 4 bases, leaving 8 bases between the germline ends. CDR3 length equals 12 residues.